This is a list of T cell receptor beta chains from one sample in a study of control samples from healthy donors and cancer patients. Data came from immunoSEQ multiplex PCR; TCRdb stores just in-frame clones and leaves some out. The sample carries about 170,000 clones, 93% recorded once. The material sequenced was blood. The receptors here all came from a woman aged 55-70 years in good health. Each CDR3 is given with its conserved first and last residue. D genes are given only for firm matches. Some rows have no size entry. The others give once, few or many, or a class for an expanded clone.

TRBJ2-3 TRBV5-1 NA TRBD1 CASSLGPGQRTDTQYF TGCGCCAGCAGCTTAGGGCCGGGACAGCGCACAGATACGCAGTATTTT
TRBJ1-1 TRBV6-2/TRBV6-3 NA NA CASSFLTRGTEAFF TGTGCCAGCAGTTTCCTGACCAGGGGTACTGAAGCTTTCTTT
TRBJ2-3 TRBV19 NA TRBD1 CASRNLLDRRRPTDTQYF TGTGCCAGTAGGAATTTACTGGACAGGCGTCGACCCACAGATACGCAGTATTTT
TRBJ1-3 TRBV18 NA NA CASSPFAVEAISGNTIYF TGTGCCAGCTCACCATTCGCCGTAGAGGCGATCTCTGGAAACACCATATATTTT
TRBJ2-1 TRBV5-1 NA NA CASSFRDEQFF TGCGCCAGCAGCTTTCGAGATGAGCAGTTCTTC
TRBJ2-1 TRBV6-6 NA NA CASTPGRLSSYNEQFF TGTGCCAGCACCCCGGGACGGCTGAGCTCCTACAATGAGCAGTTCTTC
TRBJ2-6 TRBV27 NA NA CASMGPGEANVLTF TGTGCCAGCATGGGCCCCGGTGAGGCCAACGTCCTGACTTTC
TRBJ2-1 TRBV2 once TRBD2 CASRATSGGGEQFF TGTGCCAGCAGGGCGACTAGCGGGGGGGGTGAGCAGTTCTTC
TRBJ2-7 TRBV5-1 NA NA CASSRDRDPREQYF TGCGCCAGCAGCAGGGACCGGGACCCACGCGAGCAGTACTTC
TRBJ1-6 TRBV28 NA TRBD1 CASRIGWTGGSSPLHF TGTGCCAGCCGCATCGGCTGGACAGGGGGTTCTTCACCCCTCCACTTT
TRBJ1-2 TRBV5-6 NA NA CASSLSVSGYTF TGTGCCAGCAGCTTGTCGGTCAGTGGCTACACCTTC
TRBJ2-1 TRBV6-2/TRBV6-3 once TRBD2 CASSSGLAGGPSEQFF TGTGCCAGCAGCTCCGGACTAGCGGGGGGGCCAAGTGAGCAGTTCTTC
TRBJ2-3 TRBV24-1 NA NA CATRGKDTQYF TGTGCCACCAGAGGGAAAGATACGCAGTATTTT
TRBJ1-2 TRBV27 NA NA CASSFALGAGRYGYTF TGTGCCAGCAGTTTTGCTCTCGGGGCAGGTCGCTATGGCTACACCTTC
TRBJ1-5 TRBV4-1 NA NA CASSQGNQPQHF TGCGCCAGCAGCCAAGGAAATCAGCCCCAGCATTTT
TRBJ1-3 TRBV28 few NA CASIRPGGFSGNTIYF TGTGCCAGCATTCGACCGGGGGGTTTCTCTGGAAACACCATATATTTT
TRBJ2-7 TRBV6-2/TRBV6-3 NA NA CASSYGGQYEQYF TGTGCCAGCAGTTACGGCGGACAGTACGAGCAGTACTTC
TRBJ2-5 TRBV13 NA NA CASVVRGAQETQYF TGTGCCAGCGTGGTCAGGGGAGCTCAAGAGACCCAGTACTTC